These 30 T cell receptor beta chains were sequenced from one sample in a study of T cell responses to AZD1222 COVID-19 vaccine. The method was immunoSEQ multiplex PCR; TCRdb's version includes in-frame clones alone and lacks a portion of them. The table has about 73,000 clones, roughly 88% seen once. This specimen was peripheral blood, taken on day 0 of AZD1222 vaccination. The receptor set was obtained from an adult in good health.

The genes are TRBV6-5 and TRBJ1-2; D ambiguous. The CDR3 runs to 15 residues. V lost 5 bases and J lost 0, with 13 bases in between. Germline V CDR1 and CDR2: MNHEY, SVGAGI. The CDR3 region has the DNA TGTGCCAGCAGTAATCCGGGCCGAACTAACTATGGCTACACCTTC. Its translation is CASSNPGRTNYGYTF.

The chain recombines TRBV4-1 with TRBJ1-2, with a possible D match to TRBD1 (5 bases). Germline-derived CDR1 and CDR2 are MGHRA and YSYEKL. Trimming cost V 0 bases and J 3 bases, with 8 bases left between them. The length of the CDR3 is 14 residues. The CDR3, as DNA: TGCGCCAGCAGCCAAGACGGGGGATACTATGGCTACACCTTC. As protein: CASSQDGGYYGYTF.

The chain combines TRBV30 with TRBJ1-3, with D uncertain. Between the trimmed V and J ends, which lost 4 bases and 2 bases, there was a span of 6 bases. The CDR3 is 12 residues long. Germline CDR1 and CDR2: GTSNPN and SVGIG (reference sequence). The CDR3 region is CAWNPPGNTIYF. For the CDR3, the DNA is TGTGCCTGGAACCCCCCTGGAAACACCATATATTTT.

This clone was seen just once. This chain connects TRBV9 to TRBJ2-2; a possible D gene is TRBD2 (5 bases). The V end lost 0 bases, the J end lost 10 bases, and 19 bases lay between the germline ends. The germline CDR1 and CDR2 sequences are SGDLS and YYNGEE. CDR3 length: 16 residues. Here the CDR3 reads CASSVGSGSTGEELFF. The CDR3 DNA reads TGTGCCAGCAGCGTAGGGAGCGGATCCACCGGGGAGGAGCTGTTTTTT.

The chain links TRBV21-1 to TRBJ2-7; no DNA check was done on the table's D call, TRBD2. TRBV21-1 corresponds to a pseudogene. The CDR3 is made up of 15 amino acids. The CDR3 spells CASSFNPGLASEQYF. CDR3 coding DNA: TGTGCCAGCAGCTTCAACCCCGGACTAGCCAGCGAGCAGTACTTC.

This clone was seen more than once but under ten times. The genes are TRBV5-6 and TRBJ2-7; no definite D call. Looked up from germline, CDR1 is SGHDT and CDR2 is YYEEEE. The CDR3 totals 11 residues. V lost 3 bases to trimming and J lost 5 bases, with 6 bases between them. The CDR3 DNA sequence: TGTGCCAGCAGCTCTGGGGACGAGCAGTACTTC. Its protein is CASSSGDEQYF.

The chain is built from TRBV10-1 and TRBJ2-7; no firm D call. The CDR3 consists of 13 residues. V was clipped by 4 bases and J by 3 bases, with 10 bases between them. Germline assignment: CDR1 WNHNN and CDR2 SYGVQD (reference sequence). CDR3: CASSGIHVYEQYF. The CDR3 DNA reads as TGCGCCAGCAGTGGTATACACGTCTACGAGCAGTACTTC.

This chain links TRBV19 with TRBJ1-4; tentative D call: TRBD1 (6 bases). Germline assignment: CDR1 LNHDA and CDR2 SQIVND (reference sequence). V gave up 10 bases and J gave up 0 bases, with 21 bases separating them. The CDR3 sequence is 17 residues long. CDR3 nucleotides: TGTGCCACCGCGGACAGAGCGTTTCGTTCAACTAATGAAAAACTGTTTTTT. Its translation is CATADRAFRSTNEKLFF.

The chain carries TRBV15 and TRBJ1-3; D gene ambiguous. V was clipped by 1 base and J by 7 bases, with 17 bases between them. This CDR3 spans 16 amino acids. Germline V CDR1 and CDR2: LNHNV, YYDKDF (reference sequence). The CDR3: CATSRALEGPGNTIYF. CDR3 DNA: TGTGCCACCAGCAGAGCCTTAGAGGGCCCGGGGAACACCATATATTTT.

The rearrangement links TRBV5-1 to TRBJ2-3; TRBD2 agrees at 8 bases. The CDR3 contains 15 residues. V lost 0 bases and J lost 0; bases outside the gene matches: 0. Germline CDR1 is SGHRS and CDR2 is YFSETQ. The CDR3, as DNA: TGCGCCAGCAGCTTGGCTAGCGGGAGCACAGATACGCAGTATTTT. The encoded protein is CASSLASGSTDTQYF.

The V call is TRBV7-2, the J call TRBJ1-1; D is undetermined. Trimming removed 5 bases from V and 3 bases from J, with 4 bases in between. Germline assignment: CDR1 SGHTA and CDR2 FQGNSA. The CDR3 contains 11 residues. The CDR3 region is CASSLDTEAFF. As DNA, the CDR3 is TGTGCCAGCAGCCTCGACACTGAAGCTTTCTTT.

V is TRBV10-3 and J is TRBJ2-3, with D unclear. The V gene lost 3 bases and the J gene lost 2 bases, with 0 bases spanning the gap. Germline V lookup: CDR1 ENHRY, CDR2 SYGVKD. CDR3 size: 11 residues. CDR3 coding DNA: TGTGCCATCAGTGACACAGATACGCAGTATTTT. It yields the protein CAISDTDTQYF.

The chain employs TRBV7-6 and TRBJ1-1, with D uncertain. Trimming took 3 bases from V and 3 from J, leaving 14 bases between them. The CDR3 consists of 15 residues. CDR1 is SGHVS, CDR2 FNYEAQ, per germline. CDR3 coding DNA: TGTGCCAGCAGCTTGTCCTACGGAACGGACACTGAAGCTTTCTTT. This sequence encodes CASSLSYGTDTEAFF.

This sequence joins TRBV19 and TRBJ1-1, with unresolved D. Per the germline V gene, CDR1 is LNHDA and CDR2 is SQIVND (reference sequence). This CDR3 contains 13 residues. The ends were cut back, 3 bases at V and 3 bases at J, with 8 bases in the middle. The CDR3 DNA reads TGTGCCAGTAGTATCTCCCGGGACACTGAAGCTTTCTTT. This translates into CASSISRDTEAFF.

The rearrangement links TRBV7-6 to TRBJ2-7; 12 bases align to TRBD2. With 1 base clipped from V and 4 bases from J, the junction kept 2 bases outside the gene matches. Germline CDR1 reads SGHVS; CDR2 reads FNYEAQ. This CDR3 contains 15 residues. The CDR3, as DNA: TGTGCCAGCAGCTTAGGTACTAGCGGGGGGTACGAGCAGTACTTC. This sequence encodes CASSLGTSGGYEQYF.

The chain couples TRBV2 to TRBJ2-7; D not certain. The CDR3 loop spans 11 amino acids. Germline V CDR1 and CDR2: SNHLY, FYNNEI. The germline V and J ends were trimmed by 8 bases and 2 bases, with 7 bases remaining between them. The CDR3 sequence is CASVYTYEQYF. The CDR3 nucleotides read TGTGCCAGCGTATACACCTACGAGCAGTACTTC.

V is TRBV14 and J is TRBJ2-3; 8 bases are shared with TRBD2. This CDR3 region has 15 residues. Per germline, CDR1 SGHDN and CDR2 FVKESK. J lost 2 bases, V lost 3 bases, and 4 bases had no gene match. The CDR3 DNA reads TGTGCCAGCAGCCAGCAGCGGGAGTACACAGATACGCAGTATTTT. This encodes CASSQQREYTDTQYF.

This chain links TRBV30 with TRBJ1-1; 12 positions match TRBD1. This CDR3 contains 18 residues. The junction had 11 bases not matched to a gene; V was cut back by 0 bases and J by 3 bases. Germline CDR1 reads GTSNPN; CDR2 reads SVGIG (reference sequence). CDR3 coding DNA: TGTGCCTGGAGTGTAGTGGGACAGGGGGCTCCGAGGTACACTGAAGCTTTCTTT. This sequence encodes CAWSVVGQGAPRYTEAFF.

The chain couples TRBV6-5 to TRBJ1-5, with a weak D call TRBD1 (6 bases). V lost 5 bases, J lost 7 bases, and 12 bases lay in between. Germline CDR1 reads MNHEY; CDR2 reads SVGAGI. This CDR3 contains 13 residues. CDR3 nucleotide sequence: TGTGCCAGCAGTCCAACAGGGAGGCAGCCCCAGCATTTT. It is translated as CASSPTGRQPQHF.

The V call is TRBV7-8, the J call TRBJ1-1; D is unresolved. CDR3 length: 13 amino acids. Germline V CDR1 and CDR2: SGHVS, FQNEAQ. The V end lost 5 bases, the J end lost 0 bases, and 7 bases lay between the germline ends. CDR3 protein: CASSARLNTEAFF. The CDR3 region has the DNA TGTGCCAGCAGCGCCAGGTTGAACACTGAAGCTTTCTTT.

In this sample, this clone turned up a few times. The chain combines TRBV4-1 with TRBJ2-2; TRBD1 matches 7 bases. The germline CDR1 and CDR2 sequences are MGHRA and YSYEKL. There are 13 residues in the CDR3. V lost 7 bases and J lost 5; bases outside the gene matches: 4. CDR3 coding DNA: TGCGCCAGCACCGAGACAGGGACCGGGGAGCTGTTTTTT. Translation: CASTETGTGELFF.

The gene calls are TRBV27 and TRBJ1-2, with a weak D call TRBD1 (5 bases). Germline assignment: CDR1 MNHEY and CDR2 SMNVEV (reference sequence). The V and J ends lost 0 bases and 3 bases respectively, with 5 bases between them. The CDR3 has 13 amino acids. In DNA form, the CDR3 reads TGTGCCAGCAGTTTATCCAGGGACTATGGCTACACCTTC. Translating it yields CASSLSRDYGYTF.

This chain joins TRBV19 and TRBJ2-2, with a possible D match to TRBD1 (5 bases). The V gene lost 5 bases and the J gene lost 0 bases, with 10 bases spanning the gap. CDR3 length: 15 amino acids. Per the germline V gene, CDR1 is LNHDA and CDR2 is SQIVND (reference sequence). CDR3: CASSPQDTNTGELFF. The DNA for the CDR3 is TGTGCCAGTAGTCCGCAGGACACGAACACCGGGGAGCTGTTTTTT.

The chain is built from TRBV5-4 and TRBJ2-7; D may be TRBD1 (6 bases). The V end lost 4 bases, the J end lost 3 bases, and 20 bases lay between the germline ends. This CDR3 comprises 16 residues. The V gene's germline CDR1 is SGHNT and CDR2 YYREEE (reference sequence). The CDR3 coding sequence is TGTGCCAGCAGCCGGCGGACAGAGCGCTTTATCTACGAGCAGTACTTC. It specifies CASSRRTERFIYEQYF.

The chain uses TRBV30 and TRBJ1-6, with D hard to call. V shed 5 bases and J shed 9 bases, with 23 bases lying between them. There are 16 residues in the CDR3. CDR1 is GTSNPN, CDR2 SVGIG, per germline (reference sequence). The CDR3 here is CAWGRAELPGSSPLHF. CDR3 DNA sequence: TGTGCCTGGGGAAGGGCAGAATTACCCGGTTCTTCACCCCTCCACTTT.

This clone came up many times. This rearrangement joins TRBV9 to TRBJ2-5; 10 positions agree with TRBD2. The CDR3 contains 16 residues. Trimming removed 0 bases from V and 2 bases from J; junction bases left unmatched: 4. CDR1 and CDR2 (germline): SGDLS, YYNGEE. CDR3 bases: TGTGCCAGCAGCGTAGTCCCAGCGGGGGGGCAAGAGACCCAGTACTTC. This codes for CASSVVPAGGQETQYF.

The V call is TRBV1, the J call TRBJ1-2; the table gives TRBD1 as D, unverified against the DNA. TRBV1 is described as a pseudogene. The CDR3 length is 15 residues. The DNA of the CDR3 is TGCACCAGCAGCCAAGGTTTCAGACACCGAACTGGCTACACCTTC. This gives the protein CTSSQGFRHRTGYTF.

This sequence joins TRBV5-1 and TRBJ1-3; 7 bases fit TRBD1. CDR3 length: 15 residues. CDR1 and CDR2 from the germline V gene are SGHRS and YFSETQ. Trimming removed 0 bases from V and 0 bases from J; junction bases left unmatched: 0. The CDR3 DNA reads TGCGCCAGCAGCTTGGCAGGGGGCTCTGGAAACACCATATATTTT. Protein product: CASSLAGGSGNTIYF.

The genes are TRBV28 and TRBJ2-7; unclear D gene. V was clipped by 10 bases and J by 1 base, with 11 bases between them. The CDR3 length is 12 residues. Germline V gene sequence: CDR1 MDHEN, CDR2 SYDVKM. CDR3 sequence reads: CATDTPSYEQYF. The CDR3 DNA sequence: TGTGCCACCGACACACCATCCTACGAGCAGTACTTC.

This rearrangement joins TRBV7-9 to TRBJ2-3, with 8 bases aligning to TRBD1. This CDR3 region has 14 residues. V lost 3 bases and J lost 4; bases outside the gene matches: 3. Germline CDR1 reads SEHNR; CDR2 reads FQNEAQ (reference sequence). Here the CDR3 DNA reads TGTGCCAGCAGCTTCCGGGACAGGCCAGATACGCAGTATTTT. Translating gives CASSFRDRPDTQYF. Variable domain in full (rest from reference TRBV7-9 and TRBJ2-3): DTGVSQNPRHKITKRGQNVTFRCDPISEHNRLYWYRQTLGQGPEFLTYFQNEAQLEKSRLLSDRFSAERPKGSFSTLEIQRTEQGDSAMYLCASSFRDRPDTQYFGPGTRLTVL.